This T cell receptor (beta chain) was profiled in a study of CD8 T cells in ankylosing spondylitis. Via MiXCR, TCRdb re-called the 5' RACE reads, giving one row per CDR3 protein. The sample lists a few hundred thousand distinct CDR3 sequences, about a fifth occurring once. The study's findings and limits: What seemed typical of ankylosing spondylitis blood was a TCR beta motif built from roughly 8 highly homologous variants. Clones linked to the disease showed a CD8+ phenotype. They occurred at relatively low frequencies in peripheral blood.

A word on this clonotype: Its antigen is not identified.

In germline, CDR1 is SGHKS, CDR2 YYEKEE (reference sequence). Trimming stripped 4 bases from V and 2 bases from J, with 21 bases between. CDR3 length: 17 residues. Material: blood, either unsorted or a sorted T cell fraction (not recorded which). The chain combines TRBV5-5 with TRBJ2-5; either TRBD1 or TRBD2 may fit D (7 bases each). The source is a female donor with ankylosing spondylitis or in good health (not recorded which). CDR3 loop: CASSPALNRGGQETQYF. CDR3 in DNA: TGTGCCAGCAGCCCGGCCCTCAACAGGGGAGGGCAAGAGACCCAGTACTTC.